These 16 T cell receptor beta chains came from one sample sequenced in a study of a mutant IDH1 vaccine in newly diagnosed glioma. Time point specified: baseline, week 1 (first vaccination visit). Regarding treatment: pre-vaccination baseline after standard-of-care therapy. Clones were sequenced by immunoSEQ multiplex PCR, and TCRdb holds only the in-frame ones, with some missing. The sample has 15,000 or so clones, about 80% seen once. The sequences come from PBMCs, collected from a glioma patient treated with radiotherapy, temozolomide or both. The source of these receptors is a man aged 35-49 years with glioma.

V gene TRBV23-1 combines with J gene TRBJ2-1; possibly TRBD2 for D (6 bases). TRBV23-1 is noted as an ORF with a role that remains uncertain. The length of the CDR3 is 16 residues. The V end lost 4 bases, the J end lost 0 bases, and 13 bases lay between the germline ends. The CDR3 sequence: CASSPRSGSSYNEQFF. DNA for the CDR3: TGCGCCAGCAGTCCGAGAAGCGGGTCCTCCTACAATGAGCAGTTCTTC.

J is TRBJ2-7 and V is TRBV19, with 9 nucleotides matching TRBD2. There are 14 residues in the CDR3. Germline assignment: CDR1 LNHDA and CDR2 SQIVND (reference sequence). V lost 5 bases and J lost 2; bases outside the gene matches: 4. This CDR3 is CASSPLAGPYEQYF. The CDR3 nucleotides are TGTGCCAGTAGTCCCCTAGCGGGGCCCTACGAGCAGTACTTC.

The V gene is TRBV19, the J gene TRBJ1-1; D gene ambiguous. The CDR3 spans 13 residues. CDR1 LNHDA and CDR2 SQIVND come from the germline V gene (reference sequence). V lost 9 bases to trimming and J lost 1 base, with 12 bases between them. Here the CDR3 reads CASMLRTNTEAFF. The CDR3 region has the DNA TGTGCCAGCATGCTAAGGACGAACACTGAAGCTTTCTTT.

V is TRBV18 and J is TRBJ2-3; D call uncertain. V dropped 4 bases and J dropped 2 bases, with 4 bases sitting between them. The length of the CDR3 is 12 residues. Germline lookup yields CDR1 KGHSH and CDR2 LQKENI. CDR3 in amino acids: CASSLFTDTQYF. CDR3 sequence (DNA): TGTGCCAGCTCACTTTTCACAGATACGCAGTATTTT.

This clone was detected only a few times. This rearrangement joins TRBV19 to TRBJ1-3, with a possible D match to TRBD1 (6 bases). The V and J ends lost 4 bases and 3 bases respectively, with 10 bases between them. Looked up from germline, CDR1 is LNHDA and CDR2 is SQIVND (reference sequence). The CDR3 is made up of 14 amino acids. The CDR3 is CASSNTGSGNTIYF. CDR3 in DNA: TGTGCCAGTAGTAACACAGGGAGTGGAAACACCATATATTTT. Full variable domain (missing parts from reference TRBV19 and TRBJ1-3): DGGITQSPKYLFRKEGQNVTLSCEQNLNHDAMYWYRQDPGQGLRLIYYSQIVNDFQKGDIAEGYSVSREKKESFPLTVTSAQKNPTAFYLCASSNTGSGNTIYFGEGSWLTVV.

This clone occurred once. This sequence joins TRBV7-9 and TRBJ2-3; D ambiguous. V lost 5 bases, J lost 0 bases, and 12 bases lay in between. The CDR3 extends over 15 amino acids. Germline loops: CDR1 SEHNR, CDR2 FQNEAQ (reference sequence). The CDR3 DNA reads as TGTGCCAGCAGCCGTAGTTCCCACAGCACAGATACGCAGTATTTT. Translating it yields CASSRSSHSTDTQYF.

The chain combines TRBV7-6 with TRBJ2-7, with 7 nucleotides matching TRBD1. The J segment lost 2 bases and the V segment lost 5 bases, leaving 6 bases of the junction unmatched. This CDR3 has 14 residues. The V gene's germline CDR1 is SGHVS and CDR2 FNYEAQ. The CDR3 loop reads CASSAQGSPYEQYF. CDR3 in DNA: TGTGCCAGCAGCGCACAGGGGAGTCCCTACGAGCAGTACTTC. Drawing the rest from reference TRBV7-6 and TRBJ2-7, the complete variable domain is GAGVSQSPRYKVTKRGQDVALRCDPISGHVSLYWYRQALGQGPEFLTYFNYEAQQDKSGLPNDRFSAERPEGSISTLTIQRTEQRDSAMYRCASSAQGSPYEQYFGPGTRLTVT.

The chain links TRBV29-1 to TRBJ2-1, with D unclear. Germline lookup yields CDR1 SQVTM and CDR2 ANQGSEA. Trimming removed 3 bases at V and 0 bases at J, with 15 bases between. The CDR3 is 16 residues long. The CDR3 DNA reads TGCAGCGTTGATAGTTTGAGCAGCCACTCCTACAATGAGCAGTTCTTC. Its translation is CSVDSLSSHSYNEQFF.

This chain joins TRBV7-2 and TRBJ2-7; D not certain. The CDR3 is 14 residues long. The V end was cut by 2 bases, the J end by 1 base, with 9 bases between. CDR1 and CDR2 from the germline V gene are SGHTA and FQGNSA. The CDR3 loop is CASSLSRFSYEQYF. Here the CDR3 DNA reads TGTGCCAGCAGCTTATCGAGGTTTTCCTACGAGCAGTACTTC.

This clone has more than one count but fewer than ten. The CDR3 region is CASSGDRGNAFF. The CDR3 nucleotides are TGTGCCAGCAGTGGGGACAGGGGGAACGCTTTCTTT. The J gene is TRBJ1-1, the V gene TRBV2, with 11 bases aligning to TRBD1. Germline CDR1 and CDR2: SNHLY and FYNNEI. The CDR3 extends over 12 amino acids. The V gene end was trimmed by 4 bases and the J gene end by 11 bases; junction bases not matched to a gene: 3.

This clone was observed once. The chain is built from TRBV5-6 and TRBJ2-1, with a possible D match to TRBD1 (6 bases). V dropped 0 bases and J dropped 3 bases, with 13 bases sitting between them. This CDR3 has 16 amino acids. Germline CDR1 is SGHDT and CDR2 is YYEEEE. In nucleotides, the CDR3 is TGTGCCAGCAGCTTGGCCAACAGGGTCCTCTACAATGAGCAGTTCTTC. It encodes CASSLANRVLYNEQFF.

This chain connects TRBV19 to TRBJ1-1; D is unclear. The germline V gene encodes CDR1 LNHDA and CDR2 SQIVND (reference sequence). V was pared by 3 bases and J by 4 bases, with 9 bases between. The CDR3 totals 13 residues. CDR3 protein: CASSIERRTEAFF. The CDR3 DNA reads TGTGCCAGTAGTATCGAGCGGCGCACTGAAGCTTTCTTT. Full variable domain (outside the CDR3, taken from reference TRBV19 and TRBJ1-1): DGGITQSPKYLFRKEGQNVTLSCEQNLNHDAMYWYRQDPGQGLRLIYYSQIVNDFQKGDIAEGYSVSREKKESFPLTVTSAQKNPTAFYLCASSIERRTEAFFGQGTRLTVV.

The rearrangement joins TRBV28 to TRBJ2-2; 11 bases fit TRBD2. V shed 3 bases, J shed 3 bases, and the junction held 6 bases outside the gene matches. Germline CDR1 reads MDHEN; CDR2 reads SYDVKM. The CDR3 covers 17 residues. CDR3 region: CASSFELAGEDTGELFF. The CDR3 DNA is TGTGCCAGCAGTTTTGAACTAGCGGGAGAGGACACCGGGGAGCTGTTTTTT.

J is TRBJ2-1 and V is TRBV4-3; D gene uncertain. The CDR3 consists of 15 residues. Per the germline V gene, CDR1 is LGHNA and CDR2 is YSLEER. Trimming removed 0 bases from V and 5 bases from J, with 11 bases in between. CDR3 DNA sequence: TGCGCCAGCAGCCAAGAAGTGACGGGCCACAATGAGCAGTTCTTC. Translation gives CASSQEVTGHNEQFF.

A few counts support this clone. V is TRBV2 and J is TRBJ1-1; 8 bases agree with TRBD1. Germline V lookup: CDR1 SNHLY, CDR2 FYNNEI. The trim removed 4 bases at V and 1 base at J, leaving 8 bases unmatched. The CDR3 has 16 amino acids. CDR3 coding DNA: TGTGCCAGCAGTGTCCGACAGGGGCCAACGAACACTGAAGCTTTCTTT. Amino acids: CASSVRQGPTNTEAFF.

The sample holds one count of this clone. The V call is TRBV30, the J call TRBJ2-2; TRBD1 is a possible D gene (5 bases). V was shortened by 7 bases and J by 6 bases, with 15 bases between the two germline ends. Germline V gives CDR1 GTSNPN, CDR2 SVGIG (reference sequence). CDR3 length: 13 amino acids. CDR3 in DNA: TGTGCCTTCAGATGGTGGGGCCCCGGGGAGCTGTTTTTT. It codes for CAFRWWGPGELFF.